This T cell receptor (beta chain) was obtained from a study of CD8 T cells in ankylosing spondylitis. Overall study findings and caveats: The study identified a TCR beta motif of under ten highly homologous variants that appeared characteristic of ankylosing spondylitis blood.

One entry per CDR3 protein results from TCRdb running MiXCR on the 5' RACE reads. The sample gives around 450,000 distinct CDR3 sequences, roughly a quarter of which show up once; 0.85% to 1% is in the top ten. Details on this clonotype: No antigen is known for it.

This TCR was sampled from a male donor with ankylosing spondylitis. Sequenced material: blood, either unsorted or a sorted T cell fraction (not recorded which).

The CDR3 loop is CASSNPGLADYEQYF. CDR3 nucleotide sequence: TGTGCCAGCAGCAATCCGGGACTAGCGGACTACGAGCAGTACTTC. The chain uses TRBV7-2 and TRBJ2-7, with 11 positions matching TRBD2. From germline, CDR1 is SGHTA and CDR2 FQGNSA. Trimming took 5 bases from V and 3 from J; bases not matched to a gene: 6. The CDR3 contains 15 residues. The full variable domain, with the rest looked up from reference TRBV7-2 and TRBJ2-7, is GAGVSQSPSNKVTEKGKDVELRCDPISGHTALYWYRQSLGQGLEFLIYFQGNSAPDKSGLPSDRFSAERTGGSVSTLTIQRTQQEDSAVYLCASSNPGLADYEQYFGPGTRLTVT.